The entry that follows covers one T cell receptor beta chain sequence. As processed by the authors: Reference gene primer amplification gave nucleated cell count estimates. The repertoire was sequenced with immunoSEQ multiplex PCR; TCRdb's copy has only in-frame clones and lacks some. D and trimming come from the DNA, and the V and J calls and clone size come from that table. The sample includes tens of thousands of clones, around 88% of them seen just once. The data belong to a study of blood T cell repertoires in COVID-19. Germline V lookup: CDR1 MDHEN, CDR2 SYDVKM. The CDR3 runs 16 residues. The V end was cut by 4 bases, the J end by 0 bases, with 10 bases between.

The rearrangement joins TRBV28 to TRBJ1-6; TRBD1 might be the D (6 bases). The sequencing sample was made of peripheral blood. This TCR came from a man aged 55 to 69 with acute or convalescent COVID-19. Here the CDR3 DNA reads TGTGCCAGCAGTTGGGGGCTCAGCTCCTATAATTCACCCCTCCACTTT. As protein: CASSWGLSSYNSPLHF.